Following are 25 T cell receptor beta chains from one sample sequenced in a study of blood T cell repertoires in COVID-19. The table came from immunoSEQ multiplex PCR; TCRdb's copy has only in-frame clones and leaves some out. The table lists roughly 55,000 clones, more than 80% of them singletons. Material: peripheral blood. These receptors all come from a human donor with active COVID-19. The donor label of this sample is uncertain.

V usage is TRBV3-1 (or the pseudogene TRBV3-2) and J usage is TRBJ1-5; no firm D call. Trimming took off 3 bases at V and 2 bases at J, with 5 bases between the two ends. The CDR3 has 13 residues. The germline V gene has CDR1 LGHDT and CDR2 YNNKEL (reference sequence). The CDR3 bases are TGTGCCAGCAGCCACGGGGGCAATCAGCCCCAGCATTTT. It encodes CASSHGGNQPQHF.

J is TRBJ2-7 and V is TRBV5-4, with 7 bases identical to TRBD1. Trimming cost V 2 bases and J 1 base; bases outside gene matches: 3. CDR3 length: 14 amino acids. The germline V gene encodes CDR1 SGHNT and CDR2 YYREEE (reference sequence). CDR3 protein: CASSFPGQSYEQYF. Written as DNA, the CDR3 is TGTGCCAGCAGCTTCCCGGGACAGTCCTACGAGCAGTACTTC.

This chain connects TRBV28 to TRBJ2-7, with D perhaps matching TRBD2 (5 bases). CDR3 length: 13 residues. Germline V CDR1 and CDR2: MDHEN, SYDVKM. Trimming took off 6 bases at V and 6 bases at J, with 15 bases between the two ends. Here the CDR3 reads CASSSVRRGEQYF. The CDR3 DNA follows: TGTGCCAGCAGCTCCGTCCGACGGGGCGAGCAGTACTTC.

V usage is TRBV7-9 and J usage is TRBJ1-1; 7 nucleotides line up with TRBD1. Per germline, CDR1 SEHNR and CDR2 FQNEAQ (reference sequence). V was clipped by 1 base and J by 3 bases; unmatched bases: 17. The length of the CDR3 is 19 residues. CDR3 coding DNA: TGTGCCAGCAGCTTAGTGAAAAGGGGGCACAGGGAGGTTTACACTGAAGCTTTCTTT. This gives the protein CASSLVKRGHREVYTEAFF.

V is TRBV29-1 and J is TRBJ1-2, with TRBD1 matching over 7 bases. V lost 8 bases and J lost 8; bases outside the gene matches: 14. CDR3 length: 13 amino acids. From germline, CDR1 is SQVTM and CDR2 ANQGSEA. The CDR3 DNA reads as TGCAGCTCCGGGACAGATGGCTCCGGGGGCTACACCTTC. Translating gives CSSGTDGSGGYTF.

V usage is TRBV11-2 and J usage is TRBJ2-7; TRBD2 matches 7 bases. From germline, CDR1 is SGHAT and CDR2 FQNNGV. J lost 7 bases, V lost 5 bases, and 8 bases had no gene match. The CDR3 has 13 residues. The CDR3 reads CASSLRGDGEQYF. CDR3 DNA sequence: TGTGCCAGCAGCCTTCGGGGGGACGGAGAGCAGTACTTC. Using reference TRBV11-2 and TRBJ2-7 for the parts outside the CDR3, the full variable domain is EAGVAQSPRYKIIEKRQSVAFWCNPISGHATLYWYQQILGQGPKLLIQFQNNGVVDDSQLPKDRFSAERLKGVDSTLKIQPAKLEDSAVYLCASSLRGDGEQYFGPGTRLTVT.

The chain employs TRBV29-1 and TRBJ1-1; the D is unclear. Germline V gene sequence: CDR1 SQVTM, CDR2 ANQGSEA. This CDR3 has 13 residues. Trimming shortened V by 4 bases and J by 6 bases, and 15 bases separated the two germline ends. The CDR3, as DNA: TGCAGCGTTGGAAAAGGGAGGTTCCCTGAAGCTTTCTTT. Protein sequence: CSVGKGRFPEAFF.

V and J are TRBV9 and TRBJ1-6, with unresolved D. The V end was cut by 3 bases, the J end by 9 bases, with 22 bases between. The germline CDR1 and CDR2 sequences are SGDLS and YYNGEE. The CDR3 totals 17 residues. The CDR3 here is CASSEGAGWENGSPLHF. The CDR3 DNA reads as TGTGCCAGCAGCGAGGGTGCGGGTTGGGAAAACGGTTCACCCCTCCACTTT.

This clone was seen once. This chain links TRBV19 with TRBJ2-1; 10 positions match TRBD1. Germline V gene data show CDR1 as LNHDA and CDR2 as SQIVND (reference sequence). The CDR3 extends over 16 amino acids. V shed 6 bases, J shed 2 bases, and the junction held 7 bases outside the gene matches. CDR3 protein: CASRDAGQGTYNEQFF. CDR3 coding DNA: TGTGCCAGTAGGGACGCGGGACAGGGGACCTACAATGAGCAGTTCTTC.

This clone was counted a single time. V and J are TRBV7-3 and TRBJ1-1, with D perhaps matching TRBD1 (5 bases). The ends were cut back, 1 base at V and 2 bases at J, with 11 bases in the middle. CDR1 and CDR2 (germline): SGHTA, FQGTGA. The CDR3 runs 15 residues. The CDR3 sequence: CASSLSGGTNTEAFF. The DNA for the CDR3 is TGTGCCAGCAGCTTAAGTGGGGGGACCAACACTGAAGCTTTCTTT. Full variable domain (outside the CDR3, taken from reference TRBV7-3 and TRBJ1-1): GAGVSQTPSNKVTEKGKYVELRCDPISGHTALYWYRQSLGQGPEFLIYFQGTGAADDSGLPNDRFFAVRPEGSVSTLKIQRTERGDSAVYLCASSLSGGTNTEAFFGQGTRLTVV.

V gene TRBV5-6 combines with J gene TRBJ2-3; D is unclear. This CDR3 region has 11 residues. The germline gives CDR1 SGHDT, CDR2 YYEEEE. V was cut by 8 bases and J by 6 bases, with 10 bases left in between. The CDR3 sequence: CASETLDTQYF. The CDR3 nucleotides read TGTGCCAGTGAAACTTTGGATACGCAGTATTTT. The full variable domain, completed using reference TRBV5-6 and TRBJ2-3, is DAGVTQSPTHLIKTRGQQVTLRCSPKSGHDTVSWYQQALGQGPQFIFQYYEEEERQRGNFPDRFSGHQFPNYSSELNVNALLLGDSALYLCASETLDTQYFGPGTRLTVL.

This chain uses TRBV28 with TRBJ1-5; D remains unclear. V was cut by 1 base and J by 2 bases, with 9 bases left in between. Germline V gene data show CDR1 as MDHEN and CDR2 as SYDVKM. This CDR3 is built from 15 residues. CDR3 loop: CASSLSVNGNQPQHF. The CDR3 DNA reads TGTGCCAGCAGTTTATCGGTAAACGGCAATCAGCCCCAGCATTTT. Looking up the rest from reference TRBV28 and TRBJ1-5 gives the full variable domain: DVKVTQSSRYLVKRTGEKVFLECVQDMDHENMFWYRQDPGLGLRLIYFSYDVKMKEKGDIPEGYSVSREKKERFSLILESASTNQTSMYLCASSLSVNGNQPQHFGDGTRLSIL.

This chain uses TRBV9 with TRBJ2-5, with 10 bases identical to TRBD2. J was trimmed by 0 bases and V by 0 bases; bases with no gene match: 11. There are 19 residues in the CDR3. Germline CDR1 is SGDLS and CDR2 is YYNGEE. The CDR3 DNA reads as TGTGCCAGCAGCGTAGGAAGCTCCTTTAGCGGGGGGTACCAAGAGACCCAGTACTTC. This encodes CASSVGSSFSGGYQETQYF.

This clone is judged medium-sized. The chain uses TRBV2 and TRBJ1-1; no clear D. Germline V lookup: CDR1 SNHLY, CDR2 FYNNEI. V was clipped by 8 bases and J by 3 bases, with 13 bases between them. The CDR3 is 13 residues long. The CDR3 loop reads CASLRRVDTEAFF. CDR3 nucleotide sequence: TGTGCCAGCCTCCGACGGGTAGACACTGAAGCTTTCTTT.

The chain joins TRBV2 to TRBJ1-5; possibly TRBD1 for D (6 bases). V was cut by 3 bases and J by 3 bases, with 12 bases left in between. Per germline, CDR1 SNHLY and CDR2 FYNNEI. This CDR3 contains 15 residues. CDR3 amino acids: CASSESRGFNQPQHF. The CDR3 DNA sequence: TGTGCCAGCAGTGAGAGCAGGGGCTTCAATCAGCCCCAGCATTTT.

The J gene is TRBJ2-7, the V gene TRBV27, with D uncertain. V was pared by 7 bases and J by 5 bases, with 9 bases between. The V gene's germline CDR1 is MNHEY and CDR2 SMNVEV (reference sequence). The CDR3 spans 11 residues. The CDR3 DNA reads TGTGCCAGCACGTCCAGGAACGAGCAGTACGTC. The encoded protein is CASTSRNEQYV.

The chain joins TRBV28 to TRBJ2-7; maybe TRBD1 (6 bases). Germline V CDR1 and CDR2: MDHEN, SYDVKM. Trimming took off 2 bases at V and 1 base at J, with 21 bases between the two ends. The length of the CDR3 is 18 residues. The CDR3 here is CASSLPISWGTSSYEQYF. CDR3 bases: TGTGCCAGCAGTTTACCCATCTCCTGGGGGACATCTTCCTACGAGCAGTACTTC.

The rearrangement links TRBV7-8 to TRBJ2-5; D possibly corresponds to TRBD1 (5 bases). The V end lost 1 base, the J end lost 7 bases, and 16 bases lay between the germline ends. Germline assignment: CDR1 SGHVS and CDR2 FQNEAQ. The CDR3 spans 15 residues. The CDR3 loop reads CASSLEQGSRGTQYF. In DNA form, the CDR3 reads TGTGCCAGCAGCTTAGAGCAGGGTTCAAGAGGGACCCAGTACTTC.

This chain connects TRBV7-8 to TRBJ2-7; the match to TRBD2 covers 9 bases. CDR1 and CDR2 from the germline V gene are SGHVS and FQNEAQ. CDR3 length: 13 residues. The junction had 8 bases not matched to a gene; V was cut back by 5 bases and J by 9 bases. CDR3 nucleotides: TGTGCCAGCAGCCAAGCGGGGGGTTCTGGGCAGTACGTC. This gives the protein CASSQAGGSGQYV.

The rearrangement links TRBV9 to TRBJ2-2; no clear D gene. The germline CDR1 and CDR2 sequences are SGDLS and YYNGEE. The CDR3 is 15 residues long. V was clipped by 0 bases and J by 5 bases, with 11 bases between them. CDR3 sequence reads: CASSVAPGLTGELFF. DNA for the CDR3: TGTGCCAGCAGCGTAGCCCCAGGTCTGACCGGGGAGCTGTTTTTT.

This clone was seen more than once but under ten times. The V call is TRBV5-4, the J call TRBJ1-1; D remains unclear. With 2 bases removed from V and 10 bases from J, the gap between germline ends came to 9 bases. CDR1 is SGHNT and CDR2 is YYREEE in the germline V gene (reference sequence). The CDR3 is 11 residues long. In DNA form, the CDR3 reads TGTGCCAGCAGCTTTAACGGGGTAGCTTTCTTT. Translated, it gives CASSFNGVAFF.

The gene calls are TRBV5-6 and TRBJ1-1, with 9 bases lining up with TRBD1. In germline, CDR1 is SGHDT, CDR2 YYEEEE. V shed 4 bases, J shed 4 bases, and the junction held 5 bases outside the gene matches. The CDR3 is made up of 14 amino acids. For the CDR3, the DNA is TGTGCCAGCAGCAAGGACAGGGGAGGCACTGAAGCTTTCTTT. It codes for CASSKDRGGTEAFF. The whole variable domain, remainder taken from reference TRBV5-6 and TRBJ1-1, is DAGVTQSPTHLIKTRGQQVTLRCSPKSGHDTVSWYQQALGQGPQFIFQYYEEEERQRGNFPDRFSGHQFPNYSSELNVNALLLGDSALYLCASSKDRGGTEAFFGQGTRLTVV.

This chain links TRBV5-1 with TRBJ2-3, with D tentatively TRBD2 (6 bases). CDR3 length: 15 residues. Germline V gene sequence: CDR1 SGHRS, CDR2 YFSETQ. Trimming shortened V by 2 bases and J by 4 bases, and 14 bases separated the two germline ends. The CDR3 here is CASSFLTGVPDTQYF. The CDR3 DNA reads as TGCGCCAGCAGCTTCCTTACGGGAGTGCCAGATACGCAGTATTTT.

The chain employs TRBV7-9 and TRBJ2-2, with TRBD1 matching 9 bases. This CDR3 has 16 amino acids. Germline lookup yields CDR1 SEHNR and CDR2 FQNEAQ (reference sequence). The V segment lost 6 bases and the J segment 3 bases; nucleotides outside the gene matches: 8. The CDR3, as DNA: TGTGCCAGCAGACGCCGGACAGGGGACGACACCGGGGAGCTGTTTTTT. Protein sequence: CASRRRTGDDTGELFF. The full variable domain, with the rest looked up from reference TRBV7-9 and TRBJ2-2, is DTGVSQNPRHKITKRGQNVTFRCDPISEHNRLYWYRQTLGQGPEFLTYFQNEAQLEKSRLLSDRFSAERPKGSFSTLEIQRTEQGDSAMYLCASRRRTGDDTGELFFGEGSRLTVL.

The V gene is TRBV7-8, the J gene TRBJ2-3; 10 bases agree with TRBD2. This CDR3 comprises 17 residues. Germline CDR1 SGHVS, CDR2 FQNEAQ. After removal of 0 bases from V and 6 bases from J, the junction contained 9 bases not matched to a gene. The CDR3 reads CASSLATASGRVDTQYF. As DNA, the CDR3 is TGTGCCAGCAGCTTAGCTACGGCTAGCGGGAGAGTGGATACGCAGTATTTT.